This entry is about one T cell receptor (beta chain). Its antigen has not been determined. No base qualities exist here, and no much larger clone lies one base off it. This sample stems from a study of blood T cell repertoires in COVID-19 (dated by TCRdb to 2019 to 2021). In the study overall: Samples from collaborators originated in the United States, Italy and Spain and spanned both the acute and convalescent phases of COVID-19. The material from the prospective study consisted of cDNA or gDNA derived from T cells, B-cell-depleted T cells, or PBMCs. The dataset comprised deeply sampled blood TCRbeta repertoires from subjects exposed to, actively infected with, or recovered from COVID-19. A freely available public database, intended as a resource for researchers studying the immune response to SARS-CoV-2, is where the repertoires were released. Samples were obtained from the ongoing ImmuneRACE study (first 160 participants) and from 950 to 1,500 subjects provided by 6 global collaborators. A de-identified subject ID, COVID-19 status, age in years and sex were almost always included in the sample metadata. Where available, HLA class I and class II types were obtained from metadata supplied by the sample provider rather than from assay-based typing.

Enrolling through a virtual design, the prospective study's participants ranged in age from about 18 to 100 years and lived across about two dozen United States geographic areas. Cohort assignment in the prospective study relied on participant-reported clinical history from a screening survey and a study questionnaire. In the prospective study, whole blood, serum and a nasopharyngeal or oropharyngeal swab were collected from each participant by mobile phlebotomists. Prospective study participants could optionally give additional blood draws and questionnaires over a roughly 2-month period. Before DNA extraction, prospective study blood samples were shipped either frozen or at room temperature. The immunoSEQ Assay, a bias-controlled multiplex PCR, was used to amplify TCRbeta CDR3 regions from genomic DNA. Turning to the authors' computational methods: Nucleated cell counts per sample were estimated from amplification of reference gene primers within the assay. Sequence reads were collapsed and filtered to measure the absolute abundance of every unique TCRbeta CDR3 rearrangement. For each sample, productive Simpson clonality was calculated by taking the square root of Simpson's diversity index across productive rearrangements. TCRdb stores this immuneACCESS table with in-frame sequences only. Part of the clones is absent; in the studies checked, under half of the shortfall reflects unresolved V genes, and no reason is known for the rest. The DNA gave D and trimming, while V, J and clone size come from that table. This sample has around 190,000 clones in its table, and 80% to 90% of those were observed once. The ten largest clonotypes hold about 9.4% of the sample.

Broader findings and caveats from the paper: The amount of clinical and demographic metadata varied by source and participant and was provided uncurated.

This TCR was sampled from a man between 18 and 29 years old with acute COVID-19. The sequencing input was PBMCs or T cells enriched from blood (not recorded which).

The CDR3 protein sequence reads: CASSTTWGQDMNEQYF. Here is the DNA: TGTGCCAGTAGTACAACGTGGGGACAGGACATGAACGAGCAGTACTTC. This sequence uses TRBV19 and TRBJ2-7, and 8 bases in between align with TRBD1. From the cysteine through the phenylalanine, the CDR3 covers 16 amino acids. CDR3 DNA is the only sequence kept; it has 48 bases, read in frame from the first base. Unmatched junction bases come to 13, with V trimmed by 4 bases and J by 5 bases. CDR1 and CDR2, per the germline V gene (reference sequence), are LNHDA and SQIVND.